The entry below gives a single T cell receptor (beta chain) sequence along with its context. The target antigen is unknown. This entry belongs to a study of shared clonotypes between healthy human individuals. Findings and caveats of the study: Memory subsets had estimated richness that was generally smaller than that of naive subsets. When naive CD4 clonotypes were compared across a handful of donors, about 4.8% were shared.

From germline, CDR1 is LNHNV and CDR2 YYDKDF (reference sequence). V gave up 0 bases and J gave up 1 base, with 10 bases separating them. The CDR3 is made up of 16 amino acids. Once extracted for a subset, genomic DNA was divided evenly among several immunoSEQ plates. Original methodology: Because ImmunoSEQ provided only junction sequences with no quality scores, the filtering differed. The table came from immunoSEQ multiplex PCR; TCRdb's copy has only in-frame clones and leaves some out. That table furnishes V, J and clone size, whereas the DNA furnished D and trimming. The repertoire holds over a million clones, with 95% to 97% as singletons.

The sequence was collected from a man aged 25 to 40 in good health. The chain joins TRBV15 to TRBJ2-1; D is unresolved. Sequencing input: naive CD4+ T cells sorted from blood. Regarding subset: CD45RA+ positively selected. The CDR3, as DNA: TGTGCCACCAGCAGAGAGGTGGGCCGATCCTACAATGAGCAGTTCTTC. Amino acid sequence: CATSREVGRSYNEQFF.